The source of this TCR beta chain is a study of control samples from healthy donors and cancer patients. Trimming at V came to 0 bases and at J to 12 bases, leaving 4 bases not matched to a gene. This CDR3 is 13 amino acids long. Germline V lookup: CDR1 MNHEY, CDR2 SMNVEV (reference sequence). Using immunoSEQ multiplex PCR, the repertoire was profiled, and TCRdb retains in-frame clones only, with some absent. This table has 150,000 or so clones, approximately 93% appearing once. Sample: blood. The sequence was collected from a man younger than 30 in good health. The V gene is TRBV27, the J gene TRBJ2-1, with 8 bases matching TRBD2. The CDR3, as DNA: TGTGCCAGCAGTTTATCGAACCGGGGGGGGCAGTTCTTC. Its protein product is CASSLSNRGGQFF.